This T cell receptor beta chain was identified during a study of cytomegalovirus exposure and HLA in healthy donors. Study-level findings and limits: In presence/absence analyses, roughly uniform sequencing depth across donors was assumed. Later analysis indicated greater clonal expansion among HLA-associated TCR beta chains than among equally common other chains.

V dropped 3 bases and J dropped 5 bases, with 13 bases sitting between them. The CDR3 sequence is 14 residues long. Germline CDR1 MNHNS, CDR2 SASEGT. Researchers ran the PCR with 60 Vbeta and 13 Jbeta primers. Sequenced by immunoSEQ multiplex PCR; TCRdb stores in-frame clones only, minus some. The sample lists 200,000 to 250,000 clones; around 80% were seen once. Notes on this clone: The antigen is not known.

Donors consisted of healthy bone marrow donors. The study sampled nominally healthy donors, though unrecorded immune exposures were likely. The clonotype was recovered from a woman in her fifties or sixties in good health and CMV-seropositive. The specimen sequenced was PBMCs. The J gene is TRBJ2-5, the V gene TRBV6-1; a weak D match, TRBD2 (5 bases). The CDR3 here is CASSDRLAWETQYF. CDR3 in DNA: TGTGCCAGCAGTGATCGCCTAGCTTGGGAGACCCAGTACTTC.